This T cell receptor beta chain was found in a study of blood T cell repertoires in COVID-19. Some clones are missing from TCRdb's copy, which holds only in-frame ones; the method was immunoSEQ multiplex PCR. The sample contains fewer than 250,000 clones, 80% to 90% of which appear only once. Sequences were obtained from PBMCs or T cells enriched from blood (not recorded which). This clonotype was sampled from a man aged 25-40 years in a cohort exposed to, infected with or recovered from COVID-19 (not recorded which).

CDR3 sequence: CASTGSPLHF. DNA for the CDR3: TGTGCCAGCACGGGTTCTCCCCTCCACTTT. This chain links TRBV2 with TRBJ1-6, with no clear D. The CDR3 length is 10 residues. Germline loops: CDR1 SNHLY, CDR2 FYNNEI. Trimming removed 7 bases at V and 13 bases at J, with 8 bases between.